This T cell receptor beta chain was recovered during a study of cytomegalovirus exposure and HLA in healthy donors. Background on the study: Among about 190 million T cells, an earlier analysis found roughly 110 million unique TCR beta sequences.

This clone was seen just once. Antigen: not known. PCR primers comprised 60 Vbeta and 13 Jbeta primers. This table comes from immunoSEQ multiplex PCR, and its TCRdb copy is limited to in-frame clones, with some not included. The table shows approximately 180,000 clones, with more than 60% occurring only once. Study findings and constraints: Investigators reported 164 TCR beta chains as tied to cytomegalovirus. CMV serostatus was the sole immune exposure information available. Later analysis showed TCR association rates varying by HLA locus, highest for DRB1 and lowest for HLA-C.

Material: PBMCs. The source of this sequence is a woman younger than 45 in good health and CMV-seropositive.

The DNA of the CDR3 is TGTGCCAGCAGCTCGGGACTAGCGGGCTACGAGCAGTACTTC. This codes for CASSSGLAGYEQYF. J is TRBJ2-7 and V is TRBV7-8, with TRBD2 identical over 12 bases. J was trimmed by 3 bases and V by 4 bases; bases with no gene match: 1. This CDR3 comprises 14 residues. From germline, CDR1 is SGHVS and CDR2 FQNEAQ.